A single sample gave rise to the 15 T cell receptor beta chains below, sequenced in a study of blood T cell repertoires in COVID-19. Profiled with immunoSEQ multiplex PCR; TCRdb holds only in-frame clones, not every one. The data contain 150,000 to 200,000 clones, roughly 83% of them singletons. The specimen sequenced was peripheral blood. Every receptor here comes from a human donor in a cohort sampled during active COVID-19.

The chain carries TRBV5-1 and TRBJ2-7, with no clear D. CDR3 length equals 15 residues. Between the trimmed V and J ends, which lost 2 bases and 2 bases, there was a span of 14 bases. From germline, CDR1 is SGHRS and CDR2 YFSETQ. Here the CDR3 DNA reads TGCGCCAGCAGCTTCCGATCTGGAGATCCCTACGAGCAGTACTTC. Its translation: CASSFRSGDPYEQYF.

The CDR3 protein is CASSPTGRSYEQYF. The CDR3 region has the DNA TGCGCCAGCAGCCCGACAGGCCGCTCCTACGAGCAGTACTTC. J is TRBJ2-7 and V is TRBV5-1; D may be TRBD1 (6 bases). This CDR3 contains 14 residues. The V gene's germline CDR1 is SGHRS and CDR2 YFSETQ. V was clipped by 4 bases and J by 0 bases, with 11 bases between them.

The chain has TRBV25-1 and TRBJ1-2, with TRBD1 identical over 7 bases. V trimming: 5 bases; J trimming: 5 bases; junction bases outside the gene matches: 5. This CDR3 region has 13 residues. Germline CDR1 MGHDK, CDR2 SYGVNS. The CDR3 sequence is CASSPTGPYGYTF. DNA for the CDR3: TGTGCCAGCAGTCCGACAGGGCCTTATGGCTACACCTTC.

The rearrangement uses TRBV7-9 and TRBJ1-5, with unresolved D. The germline CDR1 and CDR2 sequences are SEHNR and FQNEAQ (reference sequence). The V end was cut by 5 bases, the J end by 0 bases, with 8 bases between. This CDR3 contains 14 residues. The CDR3 protein is CASSPYSSNQPQHF. The CDR3 region has the DNA TGTGCCAGCAGCCCTTACAGTAGCAATCAGCCCCAGCATTTT.

This chain joins TRBV28 and TRBJ2-5; D is undetermined. Trimming removed 4 bases from V and 1 base from J, with 13 bases in between. CDR1 is MDHEN and CDR2 is SYDVKM in the germline V gene. This CDR3 is built from 15 residues. For the CDR3, the DNA is TGTGCCAGCAGTTCCATCGCAGTAGCCCAAGAGACCCAGTACTTC. It translates to CASSSIAVAQETQYF.

In the case of this clone: Distinct nucleotide sequences in the sample also encode this CDR3. The V gene is TRBV4-2, the J gene TRBJ2-7; TRBD1 matches at 7 bases. V lost 0 bases to trimming and J lost 0 bases; unmatched junction nucleotides: 5. The germline V gene encodes CDR1 LGHNA and CDR2 YNFKEQ. The CDR3 has 16 residues. CDR3 coding DNA: TGTGCCAGCAGCCAAGATTTAGGGGACAGCTCCTACGAGCAGTACTTC. It encodes CASSQDLGDSSYEQYF.

This clone was recorded only once. The gene calls are TRBV5-1 and TRBJ2-6, with 7 positions matching TRBD2. This CDR3 is built from 16 residues. The V gene's germline CDR1 is SGHRS and CDR2 YFSETQ. The V and J ends lost 4 bases and 4 bases, in that order; junction bases with no gene match: 8. This chain's CDR3 is CASSDLGGTGANVLTF. DNA for the CDR3: TGCGCCAGCAGCGACCTGGGGGGGACCGGGGCCAACGTCCTGACTTTC.

The chain combines TRBV28 with TRBJ2-4; TRBD1 matches 9 bases. This CDR3 is built from 14 residues. V shed 5 bases, J shed 6 bases, and the junction held 5 bases outside the gene matches. Germline V gene lookup returns CDR1 MDHEN and CDR2 SYDVKM. The CDR3 loop reads CASSTGQGRNIQYF. In DNA, the CDR3 is TGTGCCAGCAGTACCGGACAGGGGCGAAACATTCAGTACTTC.

This chain links TRBV5-6 with TRBJ2-6; possible D gene TRBD1, 6 bases. CDR1 SGHDT and CDR2 YYEEEE come from the germline V gene. The CDR3 is 16 amino acids. V dropped 0 bases and J dropped 4 bases, with 11 bases sitting between them. The CDR3 region is CASSLANRAGANVLTF. The CDR3 coding sequence is TGTGCCAGCAGCTTGGCTAACAGGGCGGGGGCCAACGTCCTGACTTTC.

This clone was seen only once. The V gene is TRBV9, the J gene TRBJ1-6, with D unclear. The germline V gene encodes CDR1 SGDLS and CDR2 YYNGEE. The CDR3 loop spans 15 amino acids. Trimming removed 0 bases from V and 4 bases from J, with 8 bases in between. Here the CDR3 DNA reads TGTGCCAGCAGCGTAGGTAGCACGTATAATTCACCCCTCCACTTT. It codes for CASSVGSTYNSPLHF. Full variable domain (missing parts from reference TRBV9 and TRBJ1-6): DSGVTQTPKHLITATGQRVTLRCSPRSGDLSVYWYQQSLDQGLQFLIQYYNGEERAKGNILERFSAQQFPDLHSELNLSSLELGDSALYFCASSVGSTYNSPLHFGNGTRLTVT.

The chain couples TRBV6-2 or TRBV6-3 to TRBJ2-6; D uncertain. The germline V and J ends were trimmed by 2 bases and 4 bases, with 9 bases remaining between them. CDR3 length: 15 amino acids. From germline, CDR1 is MNHEY and CDR2 SVGEGT. This CDR3 is CASSYQNSGANVLTF. The CDR3 coding sequence is TGTGCCAGCAGTTACCAAAACTCCGGGGCCAACGTCCTGACTTTC.

This chain connects TRBV4-2 to TRBJ1-3, with a weak D call TRBD1 (5 bases). The V end was cut by 2 bases, the J end by 4 bases, with 9 bases between. Germline V gene lookup returns CDR1 LGHNA and CDR2 YNFKEQ. The CDR3 length is 14 residues. Here the CDR3 reads CASSQMGQGNTIYF. As DNA, the CDR3 is TGTGCCAGCAGCCAAATGGGGCAGGGAAACACCATATATTTT.

The chain recombines TRBV28 with TRBJ1-2; D is unresolved. V was pared by 7 bases and J by 3 bases, with 15 bases between. Germline V gene data show CDR1 as MDHEN and CDR2 as SYDVKM. The CDR3 spans 14 residues. The DNA of the CDR3 is TGTGCCAGCACAATAGGCCCAGGCTACTATGGCTACACCTTC. This codes for CASTIGPGYYGYTF.

The chain uses TRBV3-1 (or the pseudogene TRBV3-2) and TRBJ2-7; D may be TRBD2 (6 bases). The germline V gene has CDR1 LGHDT and CDR2 YNNKEL (reference sequence). With 0 bases removed from V and 5 bases from J, the gap between germline ends came to 11 bases. The CDR3 loop spans 14 amino acids. The CDR3 nucleotides read TGTGCCAGCAGCCAAGATTTTACTAGCAACGAGCAGTACTTC. It is translated as CASSQDFTSNEQYF.

The chain uses TRBV5-1 and TRBJ2-7; a possible D gene is TRBD1 (6 bases). The V end lost 2 bases, the J end lost 2 bases, and 8 bases lay between the germline ends. Looked up from germline, CDR1 is SGHRS and CDR2 is YFSETQ. The CDR3 runs to 13 residues. The CDR3 is CASSLQGPYEQYF. The CDR3 DNA reads TGCGCCAGCAGCTTACAGGGACCCTACGAGCAGTACTTC.